These T cell receptor beta chains were read from a single sample in a study of T cell repertoires in cytomegalovirus infection. TCRdb re-analysed the reads in MiXCR, keeping a single row per CDR3 protein. The data show roughly 920,000 distinct CDR3 sequences, under 40% seen once. No cognate antigen is known for these TCRs. This specimen consisted of cultured CD8+ T cells from PBMCs, obtained from culture after CMV antigen stimulation. The source is a human donor in good health (CMV status not recorded). Some clones in this sample may be carry-over from other donors' samples. The CDR3 runs from the conserved cysteine through the conserved F or W. A D gene is named only where the DNA matches it firmly. Size tells how often a clone was seen (once, few, many) or the class of an expanded clone, and some rows leave it out.

clone_size: few
j_call: TRBJ2-7
d_call: TRBD1
v_call: TRBV7-6
cdr3_nt: TGTGCCAGCAGCTTAGAACAGGGGGCGAACTACGAGCAGTACTTC
cdr3_aa: CASSLEQGANYEQYF

clone_size: few
j_call: TRBJ2-1
d_call: TRBD1
v_call: TRBV27
cdr3_nt: TGTGCCAGCAGTCCCTGGGACAGGTACAATGAGCAGTTCTTT
cdr3_aa: CASSPWDRYNEQFF

clone_size: few
j_call: TRBJ2-5
d_call: .
v_call: TRBV6-2/TRBV6-3
cdr3_nt: TGTGCCAGCAGCCCCACACTTGGTGAGGAGACCCAGTACTTC
cdr3_aa: CASSPTLGEETQYF

clone_size: .
j_call: TRBJ2-5
d_call: .
v_call: TRBV2
cdr3_nt: TGTGCCCGAAAGGAGGGGGAGACCCAGTACTTC
cdr3_aa: CARKEGETQYF

clone_size: many
j_call: TRBJ2-3
d_call: TRBD2
v_call: TRBV7-9
cdr3_nt: TGTGCCAGCAGCCTGACTAGCGGGGTTTCGGGAGATACGCAGTATTTT
cdr3_aa: CASSLTSGVSGDTQYF

clone_size: .
j_call: TRBJ2-7
d_call: TRBD1
v_call: TRBV14
cdr3_nt: TGTGCCAGCAGCCGACCGGGACAGGGGGCCTACGAGCAGTACTTC
cdr3_aa: CASSRPGQGAYEQYF

clone_size: few
j_call: TRBJ2-1
d_call: TRBD2
v_call: TRBV4-1
cdr3_nt: TGCGCCAGCAGCCCCACTAGCGGGGGGCCTGGAAGCGAGCAGTTCTTC
cdr3_aa: CASSPTSGGPGSEQFF

clone_size: few
j_call: TRBJ2-5
d_call: .
v_call: TRBV10-3
cdr3_nt: TGTGCCATCAGTCTGCGTAAGCAGGGTGGGGAGACCCAGTACTTC
cdr3_aa: CAISLRKQGGETQYF

clone_size: .
j_call: TRBJ2-2
d_call: TRBD1
v_call: TRBV7-9
cdr3_nt: TGTGCCAGCAGCTTGATACGGTTGGCAGGGGGCAACACCGGGGAGCTGTTTTTT
cdr3_aa: CASSLIRLAGGNTGELFF

clone_size: many
j_call: TRBJ1-5
d_call: TRBD1
v_call: TRBV7-9
cdr3_nt: TGTGCCAGCAGCTCCGGGACAGGTTATCAGCCCCAGCATTTT
cdr3_aa: CASSSGTGYQPQHF

clone_size: once
j_call: TRBJ1-5
d_call: .
v_call: TRBV2
cdr3_nt: TGTGCCAGCAGTACTTCCTTTAGCAATCAGCCCCAGCATTTT
cdr3_aa: CASSTSFSNQPQHF

clone_size: once
j_call: TRBJ2-3
d_call: .
v_call: TRBV5-6
cdr3_nt: TGTGCCAGCAGCCCGGAGGATATCACAGATACGCAGTATTTT
cdr3_aa: CASSPEDITDTQYF

clone_size: .
j_call: TRBJ1-2
d_call: .
v_call: TRBV5-1
cdr3_nt: TGCGCCAGCAGCTTGGTGTCTGATGGCAGAGATGGCTACACCTTC
cdr3_aa: CASSLVSDGRDGYTF

clone_size: .
j_call: TRBJ2-1
d_call: TRBD1
v_call: TRBV4-3
cdr3_nt: TGCGCCAGCAGCCAAGTCACCCCCCCGGGACAGGGGGCTTGGAATGAGCAGTTCTTC
cdr3_aa: CASSQVTPPGQGAWNEQFF